Below are 23 T cell receptor beta chains sequenced from a single sample in a study of T cells in Graves' hyperthyroidism and ophthalmopathy. RNA transcripts served as the template for amplifying TCR beta CDR3 regions. The TCR CDR3 first-round RT-PCR relied on the HTBI primer set. TCRdb used MiXCR to reprocess the multiplex PCR reads, holding one entry per CDR3 protein. Among around 490,000 distinct CDR3 sequences, 15% to 20% were seen once, and the ten largest hold over 45%. The sequenced sample was blood. The receptors come from a middle-aged man with Graves' ophthalmopathy.

The CDR3 DNA reads TGTGCCAGCAGCCCCCGATCACCTTACAGGGTCCCTAACTATGGCTACACCTTC. Amino acid sequence: CASSPRSPYRVPNYGYTF. This chain links TRBV3-2 with TRBJ1-2; TRBD1, the table's D call, was not compared with the DNA. TRBV3-2 counts as a pseudogene. This CDR3 comprises 18 residues.

The chain is built from TRBV7-9 and TRBJ1-2, with TRBD1 matching over 10 bases. CDR1 is SEHNR, CDR2 FQNEAQ, per germline (reference sequence). CDR3 length equals 15 residues. The J segment lost 4 bases and the V segment lost 5 bases, leaving 7 bases of the junction unmatched. The CDR3 DNA sequence: TGTGCCAGCAGCCCGACCGGGACAGGGGTCTATGGCTACACCTTC. This translates into CASSPTGTGVYGYTF.

The chain couples TRBV18 to TRBJ2-2, with D hard to call. This CDR3 spans 15 amino acids. The V end was cut by 3 bases, the J end by 2 bases, with 10 bases between. CDR1 KGHSH and CDR2 LQKENI come from the germline V gene. The CDR3 DNA sequence: TGTGCCAGCTCACCGGAAAAGATTAACACCGGGGAGCTGTTTTTT. Residues: CASSPEKINTGELFF.

This clonotype was detected only a few times. The J gene is TRBJ2-5, the V gene TRBV9; 8 nucleotides agree with TRBD2. Per germline, CDR1 SGDLS and CDR2 YYNGEE. The CDR3 sequence is 13 residues long. The V and J ends lost 8 bases and 0 bases, in that order; junction bases with no gene match: 3. This chain's CDR3 is CARGGRYQETQYF. For the CDR3, the DNA is TGTGCCAGAGGCGGGAGGTACCAAGAGACCCAGTACTTC.

The V call is TRBV6-1, the J call TRBJ2-1, with a possible D match to TRBD2 (6 bases). V lost 1 base to trimming and J lost 7 bases, with 20 bases between them. The V gene's germline CDR1 is MNHNS and CDR2 SASEGT. CDR3 size: 17 residues. The CDR3 DNA is TGTGCCAGCAGTGAAGAACCTAGCGTTAGGAGATGGAATGAGCAGTTCTTC. Translating it yields CASSEEPSVRRWNEQFF.

This clonotype was recorded at least ten times. The chain carries TRBV11-2 and TRBJ2-1, with TRBD2 matching 14 bases. V was clipped by 6 bases and J by 8 bases; unmatched bases: 3. The CDR3 is 14 residues long. The V gene's germline CDR1 is SGHAT and CDR2 FQNNGV. The CDR3 reads CASRGLAGEDEQFF. The DNA of the CDR3 is TGTGCCAGCAGGGGACTAGCGGGAGAGGATGAGCAGTTCTTC.

This clonotype was counted only a few times. The chain joins TRBV5-6 to TRBJ1-3, with no clear D. The CDR3 is 14 residues long. Germline loops: CDR1 SGHDT, CDR2 YYEEEE. V lost 4 bases and J 0 bases, leaving 8 bases between the germline ends. The CDR3 sequence is CASSTIASGNTIYF. For the CDR3, the DNA is TGTGCCAGCAGCACCATTGCCTCTGGAAACACCATATATTTT.

At least ten counts were recorded for this clonotype. The chain joins TRBV20-1 to TRBJ2-7; TRBD2 matches 11 bases. This CDR3 is built from 13 residues. Germline lookup yields CDR1 DFQATT and CDR2 SNEGSKA (reference sequence). Unmatched junction bases numbered 3, after V lost 5 bases and J lost 3 bases. The CDR3 coding sequence is TGCAGTGCTTCCGGGACTAGCGGCTACGAGCAGTACTTC. Translation: CSASGTSGYEQYF.

This clonotype was counted a few times. The V call is TRBV7-3, the J call TRBJ2-2; tentative D call: TRBD2 (5 bases). This CDR3 spans 15 amino acids. Germline V gene data show CDR1 as SGHTA and CDR2 as FQGTGA. V dropped 5 bases and J dropped 7 bases, with 17 bases sitting between them. The CDR3 region has the DNA TGTGCCAGCAGCCCGAGCGCGGGCGTTGGCGGGGAGCTGTTTTTT. Translated, it gives CASSPSAGVGGELFF.

This clonotype was detected only a few times. The genes are TRBV20-1 and TRBJ2-1, with TRBD2 matching over 16 bases. Germline V gene lookup returns CDR1 DFQATT and CDR2 SNEGSKA (reference sequence). The CDR3 is 16 residues long. The CDR3: CRDTGTSGRVNNEQFF. CDR3 in DNA: TGCAGGGATACCGGGACTAGCGGGAGGGTTAACAATGAGCAGTTCTTC.

Of note for this clonotype: This likely comes from a read error, as the CDR3 has no conserved phenylalanine or tryptophan at its end. The rearrangement uses TRBV7-2 and TRBJ1-1; D uncertain. The CDR3 length is 16 residues. Trimming took off 3 bases at V and 4 bases at J, with 18 bases between the two ends. Germline CDR1 reads SGHTA; CDR2 reads FQGNSA. CDR3 nucleotide sequence: TGTGCCAGCAGCTTGTCAGGTCCGGGTGTGGGCACTGAAGCTTTCCTT. Amino acids: CASSLSGPGVGTEAFL.

This clonotype appeared a few times. The genes are TRBV20-1 and TRBJ2-1; D may match TRBD1 or TRBD2 (6 bases each). The germline gives CDR1 DFQATT, CDR2 SNEGSKA (reference sequence). The CDR3 is made up of 11 amino acids. The V and J ends lost 5 bases and 8 bases respectively, with 10 bases between them. CDR3 sequence: CSAGRGDEQFF. In nucleotides, the CDR3 is TGCAGTGCTGGTAGGGGGGATGAGCAGTTCTTC.

Many counts were recorded for this clonotype. The chain uses TRBV12-3 or TRBV12-4 and TRBJ2-2; possibly TRBD2 for D (6 bases). With 0 bases removed from V and 5 bases from J, the gap between germline ends came to 13 bases. This CDR3 contains 16 residues. CDR3 nucleotide sequence: TGTGCCAGCAGTTTAGCGCTTGGCGGGGCGACCGGGGAGCTGTTTTTT. Amino acid sequence: CASSLALGGATGELFF.

This rearrangement joins TRBV4-3 to TRBJ1-1, with D possibly matching TRBD1 (5 bases). Germline V lookup: CDR1 LGHNA, CDR2 YSLEER. This CDR3 has 14 amino acids. Trimming removed 6 bases from V and 0 bases from J, with 11 bases in between. As DNA, the CDR3 is TGCGCCAGCAGAGCGACAGTATTGAACACTGAAGCTTTCTTT. Residues: CASRATVLNTEAFF.

This sequence joins TRBV24-1 and TRBJ1-2; 7 bases match TRBD1. The V gene end was trimmed by 5 bases and the J gene end by 3 bases; junction bases not matched to a gene: 5. The germline gives CDR1 KGHDR, CDR2 SFDVKD. The CDR3 consists of 14 residues. DNA of the CDR3: TGTGCCACCAGTGGACAGGGACAGTACTATGGCTACACCTTC. Its translation: CATSGQGQYYGYTF.

This clonotype was seen more than once but under ten times. The chain recombines TRBV12-3 or TRBV12-4 with TRBJ1-1, with D tentatively TRBD1 (6 bases). The germline V and J ends were trimmed by 2 bases and 4 bases, with 17 bases remaining between them. This CDR3 is 16 amino acids long. CDR3 DNA: TGTGCCAGCAGTTTATCCACCCCACAGGGCTCCACTGAAGCTTTCTTT. As protein: CASSLSTPQGSTEAFF.

This clonotype was recorded a few times. This chain joins TRBV7-6 and TRBJ2-1; 9 positions match TRBD2. The CDR3 spans 16 residues. Looked up from germline, CDR1 is SGHVS and CDR2 is FNYEAQ. Unmatched junction bases numbered 7, after V lost 1 base and J lost 6 bases. CDR3 sequence (DNA): TGTGCCAGCAGCTTAGTGGCTAGCGGGGACCTCAATGAGCAGTTCTTC. It is translated as CASSLVASGDLNEQFF.

On this clonotype: A much larger clone sits a single nucleotide away, making a read error possible. V and J are TRBV7-8 and TRBJ2-1; possibly TRBD1 or TRBD2 for D (5 bases each). The CDR3 covers 12 residues. CDR1 is SGHVS, CDR2 FQNEAQ, per germline. V lost 4 bases and J 9 bases, leaving 10 bases between the germline ends. CDR3 DNA: TGTGCCAGCAGCTCCTCTGGGGGTGAGCAGTTCTTC. It specifies CASSSSGGEQFF.

The table lists this clonotype with a few counts. The chain couples TRBV24-1 to TRBJ2-3; 10 bases line up with TRBD2. The junction had 2 bases not matched to a gene; V was cut back by 0 bases and J by 3 bases. The germline V gene has CDR1 KGHDR and CDR2 SFDVKD. This CDR3 has 16 residues. This chain's CDR3 is CATSDLTSGITDTQYF. CDR3 DNA sequence: TGTGCCACCAGTGATTTGACTAGCGGGATAACAGATACGCAGTATTTT.

The V and J genes are TRBV5-1 and TRBJ1-3; TRBD1 might be the D (6 bases). V was clipped by 1 base and J by 0 bases, with 17 bases between them. Looked up from germline, CDR1 is SGHRS and CDR2 is YFSETQ. The CDR3 loop spans 18 amino acids. This CDR3 is CASSLNRGGPYSGNTIYF. The CDR3 DNA is TGCGCCAGCAGCTTGAACCGAGGGGGGCCCTACTCTGGAAACACCATATATTTT.

The V and J genes are TRBV19 and TRBJ1-1, with 7 bases aligning to TRBD1. The CDR3 consists of 16 residues. The germline V gene has CDR1 LNHDA and CDR2 SQIVND (reference sequence). J lost 1 base, V lost 7 bases, and 12 bases had no gene match. The chain's CDR3 is CASNRAFRGTNTEAFF. CDR3 sequence (DNA): TGTGCCAGTAACCGAGCATTCAGGGGGACGAACACTGAAGCTTTCTTT.

V and J are TRBV6-1 and TRBJ2-1; D may match TRBD1 or TRBD2 (6 bases each). The V end lost 5 bases, the J end lost 7 bases, and 21 bases lay between the germline ends. Germline CDR1 MNHNS, CDR2 SASEGT. The CDR3 is made up of 16 amino acids. The CDR3 is CASSQEGGTRGNEQFF. The CDR3 nucleotides are TGTGCCAGCAGTCAGGAGGGCGGGACAAGGGGGAATGAGCAGTTCTTC.

Ten or more counts support this clonotype. For the CDR3, the DNA is TGTGCCAGCACCAGGGACTCCTTCTCATACGAGCAGTACTTC. Translation: CASTRDSFSYEQYF. The chain recombines TRBV6-2 or TRBV6-3 with TRBJ2-7; possibly TRBD2 for D (6 bases). This CDR3 is built from 14 residues. V lost 7 bases and J 4 bases, leaving 17 bases between the germline ends. The germline CDR1 and CDR2 sequences are MNHEY and SVGEGT.